This T cell receptor beta chain stems from a study of blood T cell repertoires in COVID-19 (TCRdb year 2020). Regarding the study in general: Samples covering the acute and convalescent phases of COVID-19 were provided by collaborators in the United States, Italy and Spain. The material from the prospective study consisted of cDNA or gDNA derived from T cells, B-cell-depleted T cells, or PBMCs. Deeply sampled blood TCRbeta repertoires from subjects exposed to, actively infected with, or recovered from COVID-19 were included in the dataset. The repertoires were released in a freely available public database intended as a resource for research on the immune response to SARS-CoV-2. The samples were drawn from two sources: the first 160 participants of the ongoing ImmuneRACE study, and fewer than 1,500 subjects contributed by 6 global collaborators. The sample metadata nearly always contained a de-identified subject ID, COVID-19 status, age in years and sex. HLA class I and class II types, where available, came from metadata supplied by the sample provider rather than from assay-based typing. Broad study findings and their caveats: Clinical and demographic metadata were provided uncurated, with the amount varying by source and participant.

TCRbeta CDR3 regions were amplified from genomic DNA by means of the immunoSEQ Assay, a bias-controlled multiplex PCR. On the authors' methods: Nucleated cell counts per sample were estimated from amplification of reference gene primers within the assay. To quantify the absolute abundance of each unique TCRbeta CDR3 rearrangement, sequence reads were collapsed and filtered. For each sample, productive Simpson clonality was calculated as the square root of Simpson's diversity index over productive rearrangements. TCRdb provides this immuneACCESS table in a form limited to in-frame rearrangements. Some clones are lacking; in checked studies, under half of them reflect an unresolved V gene, and why the rest are absent is not known. The V and J calls and clone size are taken from that table; D and trimming were inferred from the DNA. Recorded for this sample are roughly 75,000 clones; 75% to 85% of them occurred a single time. The ten largest account for around a tenth of the sample.

At one collaborating source in Seattle, patients were enrolled during active infection and were followed longitudinally through the course of disease. The collaborating institutions used their own protocols to collect whole blood in K2EDTA tubes. For TCRbeta analysis, collaborators shipped samples in one of three forms: frozen whole blood, isolated PBMCs, or DNA extracted from either of those sample types. V drops 5 bases and J drops 8 bases, leaving 19 bases in between. CDR1 and CDR2, per the germline V gene, are SGHTA and FQGTGA. The CDR3 runs 15 residues from the cysteine to the phenylalanine. Kept here is only the CDR3 DNA, which spans 45 bases and is read in frame from base 1. Concerning this clone: No cognate antigen has been identified for it. Base qualities are not provided; no much larger clone lies one nucleotide away.

This receptor was identified in a man aged 50-59 years with COVID-19, enrolled during active disease. Sequenced material: peripheral blood. The rearranged chain carries TRBV7-3 and TRBJ2-1, and possibly TRBD1, on 6 matching bases. Read as DNA, the sequence is TGTGCCAGCAGCATATTGGGCTCAGGGGTCGATGAGCAGTTCTTC. Translation gives CASSILGSGVDEQFF.